The 12 T cell receptor beta chains in this list originate from one sample, sequenced in a study of blood T cell repertoires in COVID-19 (dated by TCRdb to about 2020). The method was the immunoSEQ multiplex PCR assay. Imported from immuneACCESS, the table was reduced by TCRdb to in-frame sequences with V and J called. These copies leave out some clones; in studies compared against another copy, an unresolved V gene accounts for under half, and the cause of the remainder is not known. This sample comprises 150,000 to 200,000 clones, about nine tenths of them detected only once. Of the sample, around 2.3% falls within the top ten clones. Sequencing was done on a sample of peripheral blood. These receptors were collected from a man in his 70s with active or convalescent COVID-19.

The V call is TRBV27, the J call TRBJ2-6, with D unclear. V gave up 6 bases and J gave up 0 bases, with 3 bases separating them. Germline CDR1 reads MNHEY; CDR2 reads SMNVEV (reference sequence). The CDR3 length is 13 residues. CDR3 sequence (DNA): TGTGCCAGCAGGTACTCTGGGGCCAACGTCCTGACTTTC. The encoded protein is CASRYSGANVLTF. The full variable domain, rest sourced from reference TRBV27 and TRBJ2-6, is EAQVTQNPRYLITVTGKKLTVTCSQNMNHEYMSWYRQDPGLGLRQIYYSMNVEVTDKGDVPEGYKVSRKEKRNFPLILESPSPNQTSLYFCASRYSGANVLTFGAGSRLTVL.

V usage is TRBV12-5 and J usage is TRBJ2-1; D possibly corresponds to TRBD1 (6 bases). Germline V gives CDR1 LGHNT, CDR2 FRNRAP. This CDR3 has 18 residues. The V end was cut by 2 bases, the J end by 0 bases, with 17 bases between. Written as DNA, the CDR3 is TGTGCTAGTGGTTTGCGAACAGGGCCGGTTAACTCCTACAATGAGCAGTTCTTC. It encodes CASGLRTGPVNSYNEQFF.

The table lists this clone with a few counts. V and J are TRBV27 and TRBJ1-1, with 8 bases that match TRBD1. The CDR3 spans 16 residues. Germline V gene lookup returns CDR1 MNHEY and CDR2 SMNVEV (reference sequence). The J segment lost 5 bases and the V segment lost 3 bases, leaving 11 bases of the junction unmatched. The CDR3 DNA reads as TGTGCCAGCAGTTTCAAAATCGGACAGGGTGTGACTGAAGCTTTCTTT. Translation: CASSFKIGQGVTEAFF.

The J gene is TRBJ1-6, the V gene TRBV2, with D tentatively TRBD1 (6 bases). V was clipped by 7 bases and J by 2 bases, with 12 bases between them. Germline lookup yields CDR1 SNHLY and CDR2 FYNNEI. The CDR3 is 15 amino acids. Here the CDR3 reads CASNLDRTYNSPLHF. The CDR3 DNA follows: TGTGCCAGCAACCTGGACAGAACCTATAATTCACCCCTCCACTTT.

V is TRBV7-2 and J is TRBJ2-7; D is unresolved. Trimming left V 1 base short and J 4 bases short, with 5 bases between. This CDR3 is 12 amino acids long. Germline CDR1 and CDR2: SGHTA and FQGNSA. The CDR3 loop is CASSLVLYEQYF. The CDR3 DNA sequence: TGTGCCAGCAGCTTAGTACTATACGAGCAGTACTTC.

This clone came up a few times. The rearrangement uses TRBV5-1 and TRBJ2-3; 13 bases are a match to TRBD2. CDR1 is SGHRS and CDR2 is YFSETQ in the germline V gene. The length of the CDR3 is 17 residues. The V segment lost 0 bases and the J segment 5 bases; nucleotides outside the gene matches: 6. The CDR3 DNA reads as TGCGCCAGCAGCTTGGTTACTAGCGGGAGGGGAGAAGATACGCAGTATTTT. Translated, it gives CASSLVTSGRGEDTQYF.

The rearrangement links TRBV28 to TRBJ1-1, with D tentatively TRBD1 (6 bases). Trimming pared 5 bases from V and 5 bases from J, leaving 15 bases between. CDR1 is MDHEN and CDR2 is SYDVKM in the germline V gene. This CDR3 region has 14 residues. The CDR3 sequence: CASSAPGQLTEAFF. The CDR3 nucleotides read TGTGCCAGCAGTGCCCCGGGACAACTTACTGAAGCTTTCTTT. Full variable domain (rest looked up from reference TRBV28 and TRBJ1-1): DVKVTQSSRYLVKRTGEKVFLECVQDMDHENMFWYRQDPGLGLRLIYFSYDVKMKEKGDIPEGYSVSREKKERFSLILESASTNQTSMYLCASSAPGQLTEAFFGQGTRLTVV.

The J gene is TRBJ1-3, the V gene TRBV27, with D uncertain. The germline V gene has CDR1 MNHEY and CDR2 SMNVEV (reference sequence). V lost 3 bases to trimming and J lost 8 bases, with 5 bases between them. The CDR3 extends over 11 amino acids. The CDR3 DNA reads as TGTGCCAGCAGTTTCGGTGACACCATATATTTT. Protein: CASSFGDTIYF.

This clone was observed a few times. The chain has TRBV6-1 and TRBJ2-3; no clear D. Trimming removed 0 bases from V and 5 bases from J, with 15 bases in between. The CDR3 length is 16 residues. CDR1 and CDR2 from the germline V gene are MNHNS and SASEGT. The CDR3 sequence: CASSEAFDSFEDTQYF. The CDR3 DNA reads TGTGCCAGCAGTGAAGCGTTTGATAGCTTTGAAGATACGCAGTATTTT.

The CDR3 is CASRIGRSYEQYF. The CDR3 coding sequence is TGTGCCAGCCGAATTGGGCGCTCCTACGAGCAGTACTTC. The chain uses TRBV6-5 and TRBJ2-7; D gene ambiguous. CDR1 is MNHEY, CDR2 SVGAGI, per germline. The V end lost 8 bases, the J end lost 0 bases, and 11 bases lay between the germline ends. The CDR3 is 13 amino acids.

This clone occurred once. The V call is TRBV3-1 (or the pseudogene TRBV3-2), the J call TRBJ2-5; no definite D call. With 1 base removed from V and 2 bases from J, the gap between germline ends came to 11 bases. Germline loops: CDR1 LGHDT, CDR2 YNNKEL (reference sequence). The CDR3 runs 15 residues. The CDR3: CASSQGRTAQETQYF. In nucleotides, the CDR3 is TGTGCCAGCAGCCAAGGTCGAACTGCACAAGAGACCCAGTACTTC.

The chain employs TRBV29-1 and TRBJ2-7, with TRBD1 matching over 7 bases. With V trimmed by 7 bases and J by 4 bases, 10 bases remained unmatched. The germline gives CDR1 SQVTM, CDR2 ANQGSEA. The CDR3 runs 13 residues. The CDR3 region has the DNA TGCAGCGCGGGGTCAGGGGGAGATTACGAGCAGTACTTC. This gives the protein CSAGSGGDYEQYF.